The 6 T cell receptor beta chains in this list originate from one sample, sequenced in a study of cytomegalovirus exposure and HLA in healthy donors. Sequenced by immunoSEQ multiplex PCR; TCRdb stores in-frame clones only, minus some. Among about 130,000 clones listed, 82% were seen once. The sample comprised PBMCs. Source of these receptors: a man aged 30-40 years in good health and CMV-seropositive.

The rearrangement uses TRBV11-3 and TRBJ2-7; 10 nucleotides agree with TRBD2. With 0 bases clipped from V and 1 base from J, the junction kept 12 bases outside the gene matches. This CDR3 region has 19 residues. Germline-derived CDR1 and CDR2 are SGHNT and YENEEA. The CDR3 nucleotides are TGTGCCAGCAGCTTAGATCTTAGGGCTAGCGGGAGTTGGTCCTACGAGCAGTACTTC. This encodes CASSLDLRASGSWSYEQYF.

The chain is built from TRBV28 and TRBJ2-2; 8 nucleotides agree with TRBD2. The CDR3 extends over 16 amino acids. Germline lookup yields CDR1 MDHEN and CDR2 SYDVKM. The V gene end was trimmed by 7 bases and the J gene end by 4 bases; junction bases not matched to a gene: 11. The CDR3 here is CASTLPGLVPTGELFF. The CDR3 DNA reads TGTGCCAGCACATTACCGGGACTAGTCCCCACCGGGGAGCTGTTTTTT.

The chain has TRBV6-5 and TRBJ1-1; 11 bases line up with TRBD1. CDR1 and CDR2 from the germline V gene are MNHEY and SVGAGI. V was clipped by 5 bases and J by 3 bases; unmatched bases: 5. The CDR3 is made up of 15 amino acids. This CDR3 reads CASSGQGAADTEAFF. CDR3 DNA sequence: TGTGCCAGCAGTGGACAGGGGGCGGCGGACACTGAAGCTTTCTTT.

The CDR3 sequence is CASTGQGAYGYTF. Here the CDR3 DNA reads TGTGCCAGCACCGGACAGGGCGCCTATGGCTACACCTTC. The chain carries TRBV7-9 and TRBJ1-2; 8 positions match TRBD1. Unmatched junction bases numbered 5, after V lost 7 bases and J lost 4 bases. Germline values: CDR1 SEHNR, CDR2 FQNEAQ (reference sequence). The CDR3 consists of 13 residues.

The chain joins TRBV10-3 to TRBJ2-7; D possibly corresponds to TRBD2 (6 bases). V lost 4 bases to trimming and J lost 2 bases, with 9 bases between them. The CDR3 has 13 amino acids. Germline V gene sequence: CDR1 ENHRY, CDR2 SYGVKD. The CDR3 is CAISGRVAYEQYF. The CDR3 DNA reads TGTGCCATCAGTGGGAGGGTAGCCTACGAGCAGTACTTC.

The V and J genes are TRBV7-9 and TRBJ2-7; TRBD1 matches 7 bases. Germline CDR1 reads SEHNR; CDR2 reads FQNEAQ (reference sequence). The CDR3 spans 14 residues. V lost 5 bases to trimming and J lost 2 bases; unmatched junction nucleotides: 6. CDR3 DNA sequence: TGTGCCAGCAGCCCTCCCGGGACAGCCTACGAGCAGTACTTC. As protein: CASSPPGTAYEQYF.